These 28 T cell receptor beta chains share one sample of origin, sequenced in a study of blood T cells in healthy people across ages. A J-beta primer mix and a sample-barcoded 5' primer were used in a second PCR of about 7 to 12 cycles. TCRdb reprocessed the 5' RACE reads via MiXCR and lists one record per CDR3 protein. The sample holds approximately 1.5 million distinct CDR3 sequences, roughly 32% seen once. Specimen: blood. The source of these receptors is a woman in her 30s in good health.

This chain joins TRBV29-1 and TRBJ2-1, with TRBD1 matching 10 bases. This CDR3 is 14 amino acids long. Germline CDR1 SQVTM, CDR2 ANQGSEA. CDR3 DNA sequence: TGCGGCGCCCCTACGGGACAGGGGAGGAATGAGCAGTTCTTC. This translates into CGAPTGQGRNEQFF.

Ten or more counts support this clonotype. The V gene is TRBV7-2, the J gene TRBJ2-1, with TRBD1 matching 9 bases. The CDR3 spans 17 residues. Unmatched junction bases numbered 12, after V lost 5 bases and J lost 4 bases. CDR1 and CDR2 from the germline V gene are SGHTA and FQGNSA. The CDR3 reads CASSRDTGQGVYNEQFF. The CDR3 nucleotides read TGTGCCAGCAGCCGAGATACGGGACAGGGCGTATACAATGAGCAGTTCTTC.

This sequence joins TRBV7-9 and TRBJ1-1; D is ambiguous. The CDR3 length is 13 residues. Germline CDR1 is SEHNR and CDR2 is FQNEAQ (reference sequence). Trimming took off 7 bases at V and 7 bases at J, with 16 bases between the two ends. CDR3 nucleotide sequence: TGTGCCAGCACCCCGGGCGGTACACTTGAAGCTTTCTTT. Protein product: CASTPGGTLEAFF.

The chain has TRBV12-3 or TRBV12-4 and TRBJ2-1; D gene uncertain. The CDR3 length is 15 residues. The V and J ends lost 5 bases and 0 bases respectively, with 11 bases between them. Written as DNA, the CDR3 is TGTGCCAGCAGTCCCTACACGAGCTCCTACAATGAGCAGTTCTTC. This translates into CASSPYTSSYNEQFF.

This clonotype showed up many times. The V and J genes are TRBV20-1 and TRBJ2-7; TRBD1 agrees at 8 bases. Trimming at V came to 0 bases and at J to 4 bases, leaving 11 bases not matched to a gene. CDR3 size: 16 residues. The germline V gene encodes CDR1 DFQATT and CDR2 SNEGSKA (reference sequence). CDR3 amino acids: CSARDLRGRGRYEQYF. The CDR3 DNA reads as TGCAGTGCTAGAGATCTCCGAGGCAGGGGGCGGTACGAGCAGTACTTC.

In regard to this clonotype: This clone may be a read error of a much larger clone one base away. The gene calls are TRBV29-1 and TRBJ2-3; tentative D call: TRBD2 (5 bases). Trimming removed 4 bases from V and 6 bases from J, with 11 bases in between. The CDR3 spans 12 residues. The V gene's germline CDR1 is SQVTM and CDR2 ANQGSEA. In nucleotides, the CDR3 is TGCAGCGTTGTGAGGGTGGGCGATACGCAGTATTTT. Encoded protein: CSVVRVGDTQYF.

The table lists this clonotype with a few counts. The rearrangement uses TRBV3-1 and TRBJ2-3; TRBD1 agrees at 9 bases. Germline V CDR1 and CDR2: LGHDT, YNNKEL (reference sequence). J lost 3 bases, V lost 4 bases, and 8 bases had no gene match. The CDR3 runs 16 residues. The CDR3 DNA reads TGTGCCAGCAGCCTTTGGGACAGGGCGAAAACAGATACGCAGTATTTT. This encodes CASSLWDRAKTDTQYF.

This clonotype was detected only a few times. The chain uses TRBV27 and TRBJ2-3; a weak D match, TRBD2 (6 bases). This CDR3 has 14 residues. The ends were cut back, 6 bases at V and 3 bases at J, with 13 bases in the middle. The germline V gene encodes CDR1 MNHEY and CDR2 SMNVEV (reference sequence). This CDR3 is CASRARDSTDTQYF. Written as DNA, the CDR3 is TGTGCCAGCAGGGCCAGGGACTCAACAGATACGCAGTATTTT.

Only a few counts were recorded for this clonotype. This chain's CDR3 is CASKIQASTNEQFF. The CDR3 nucleotides are TGTGCCAGCAAGATCCAGGCCAGCACCAATGAGCAGTTCTTC. The V gene is TRBV7-2, the J gene TRBJ2-1; D is ambiguous. The ends were cut back, 7 bases at V and 6 bases at J, with 16 bases in the middle. CDR1 SGHTA and CDR2 FQGNSA come from the germline V gene. This CDR3 is built from 14 residues.

V and J are TRBV27 and TRBJ2-3; D could derive from TRBD1 or TRBD2 (5 bases each). The length of the CDR3 is 15 residues. From germline, CDR1 is MNHEY and CDR2 SMNVEV (reference sequence). Trimming took off 3 bases at V and 6 bases at J, with 16 bases between the two ends. The CDR3 protein is CASSFIRDGTDTQYF. Written as DNA, the CDR3 is TGTGCCAGCAGTTTTATCCGGGACGGAACGGATACGCAGTATTTT.

The genes are TRBV6-2 or TRBV6-3 and TRBJ1-5; D is possibly TRBD1 (5 bases). Trimming pared 0 bases from V and 0 bases from J, leaving 15 bases between. The CDR3 is 18 amino acids. Germline CDR1 is MNHEY and CDR2 is SVGEGT. This CDR3 is CASSYSITEGLSNQPQHF. CDR3 DNA: TGTGCCAGCAGTTACTCGATCACCGAGGGACTTAGCAATCAGCCCCAGCATTTT.

The V call is TRBV4-1, the J call TRBJ2-1, with D maybe TRBD1 (6 bases). Per the germline V gene, CDR1 is MGHRA and CDR2 is YSYEKL. The ends were cut back, 2 bases at V and 2 bases at J, with 13 bases in the middle. This CDR3 is built from 16 residues. The CDR3 reads CASSQPGVTPYNEQFF. The CDR3 coding sequence is TGCGCCAGCAGCCAACCAGGGGTGACCCCCTACAATGAGCAGTTCTTC.

This clonotype was recorded only once. The genes are TRBV10-3 and TRBJ2-3; TRBD2 aligns across 12 bases. The CDR3 sequence is 18 residues long. V gave up 5 bases and J gave up 2 bases; unmatched junction bases: 11. CDR1 is ENHRY and CDR2 is SYGVKD in the germline V gene. CDR3 sequence: CAISSLLAGGRVTDTQYF. The CDR3, as DNA: TGTGCCATCAGTTCCCTGCTAGCGGGGGGGCGAGTCACAGATACGCAGTATTTT.

The genes are TRBV7-9 and TRBJ2-3; D might be TRBD2 (5 bases). From germline, CDR1 is SEHNR and CDR2 FQNEAQ (reference sequence). This CDR3 is built from 17 residues. V was trimmed by 0 bases and J by 2 bases, leaving 15 bases between them. CDR3 loop: CASSLASNEGLTDTQYF. In DNA, the CDR3 is TGTGCCAGCAGCTTAGCGTCGAACGAGGGTCTCACAGATACGCAGTATTTT.

This clonotype was observed a few times. CDR3 coding DNA: TGTGCCAGCAGCGTAGTAGGGGCGGGACAGGTTACGCAGTATTTT. Translating it yields CASSVVGAGQVTQYF. The gene calls are TRBV9 and TRBJ2-3, with 8 bases fitting TRBD1. Germline-derived CDR1 and CDR2 are SGDLS and YYNGEE. J was trimmed by 8 bases and V by 0 bases; bases with no gene match: 8. The CDR3 extends over 15 amino acids. Based on the CDR3 plus reference TRBV9 and TRBJ2-3, the full variable domain is DSGVTQTPKHLITATGQRVTLRCSPRSGDLSVYWYQQSLDQGLQFLIQYYNGEERAKGNILERFSAQQFPDLHSELNLSSLELGDSALYFCASSVVGAGQVTQYFGPGTRLTVL.

V is TRBV11-3 and J is TRBJ2-7, with D possibly matching TRBD1 (5 bases). The CDR3 runs to 16 residues. V dropped 0 bases and J dropped 3 bases, with 15 bases sitting between them. Germline V gene data show CDR1 as SGHNT and CDR2 as YENEEA. The DNA of the CDR3 is TGTGCCAGCAGCTTAGATCTCTGGGGCTATGACTACGAGCAGTACTTC. It encodes CASSLDLWGYDYEQYF.

This clonotype was seen at least ten times. The CDR3 DNA reads as TGCAGTGCTTCCAGACAGGGCCTATGGGCCGAGCAGTACTTC. Protein sequence: CSASRQGLWAEQYF. This chain uses TRBV20-1 with TRBJ2-7; TRBD1 aligns across 7 bases. The V gene's germline CDR1 is DFQATT and CDR2 SNEGSKA (reference sequence). Trimming cost V 5 bases and J 6 bases; bases outside gene matches: 13. CDR3 length equals 14 residues.

This chain uses TRBV4-1 with TRBJ2-5; D possibly corresponds to TRBD2 (5 bases). V shed 2 bases and J shed 6 bases, with 13 bases lying between them. The CDR3 runs 14 residues. Germline V gene data show CDR1 as MGHRA and CDR2 as YSYEKL. CDR3 region: CASSQFPRRKTQYF. The CDR3 coding sequence is TGCGCCAGCAGCCAATTCCCGAGGAGGAAGACCCAGTACTTC.

The chain is built from TRBV18 and TRBJ2-3, with 7 bases that match TRBD2. The CDR3 loop spans 17 amino acids. In germline, CDR1 is KGHSH, CDR2 LQKENI. V shed 1 base and J 2 bases; nucleotides not matched to a gene: 9. The CDR3 DNA is TGTGCCAGCTCACCACAGGGTTCTAGCGGCCTCACAGATACGCAGTATTTT. Its protein product is CASSPQGSSGLTDTQYF.

The table lists this clonotype with a few counts. This rearrangement joins TRBV4-1 to TRBJ2-1; 12 positions match TRBD2. Germline values: CDR1 MGHRA, CDR2 YSYEKL. CDR3 length: 15 residues. The trim removed 4 bases at V and 8 bases at J, leaving 6 bases unmatched. CDR3 nucleotides: TGCGCCAGCAGCCCGTCTAGCGGGGGGGCATATGAGCAGTTCTTC. Translating gives CASSPSSGGAYEQFF.

This chain uses TRBV20-1 with TRBJ2-1; no clear D. This CDR3 contains 12 residues. The germline V gene has CDR1 DFQATT and CDR2 SNEGSKA (reference sequence). V lost 6 bases, J lost 7 bases, and 13 bases lay in between. This CDR3 is CSAGFQWNEQFF. CDR3 nucleotides: TGCAGTGCGGGTTTCCAGTGGAATGAGCAGTTCTTC.

This clonotype was seen a handful of times. The chain is built from TRBV5-1 and TRBJ2-5; D tentatively fits TRBD1 or TRBD2 (6 bases each). This CDR3 is built from 15 residues. Germline loops: CDR1 SGHRS, CDR2 YFSETQ. Trimming took 5 bases from V and 5 from J, leaving 19 bases between them. As DNA, the CDR3 is TGCGCCAGCAGACCCAACACCTGGGGGGCCGAGACCCAGTACTTC. This translates into CASRPNTWGAETQYF.

V gene TRBV13 combines with J gene TRBJ2-1; D perhaps matches TRBD1 (6 bases). The length of the CDR3 is 16 residues. V dropped 5 bases and J dropped 4 bases, with 18 bases sitting between them. Looked up from germline, CDR1 is PRHDT and CDR2 is FYEKMQ (reference sequence). The CDR3 spells CASSPEGTRIYNEQFF. The CDR3 DNA reads as TGTGCCAGCAGCCCAGAGGGGACAAGAATTTACAATGAGCAGTTCTTC.

This clonotype was seen a few times. The rearrangement uses TRBV5-6 and TRBJ2-3; 8 bases map to TRBD2. The V gene end was trimmed by 0 bases and the J gene end by 2 bases; junction bases not matched to a gene: 5. Germline lookup yields CDR1 SGHDT and CDR2 YYEEEE. The CDR3 covers 16 residues. In DNA, the CDR3 is TGTGCCAGCAGCTTGGGTAGCGGGGATCCCACAGATACGCAGTATTTT. Translated, it gives CASSLGSGDPTDTQYF.

This chain uses TRBV27 with TRBJ2-7, with 10 positions matching TRBD1. CDR1 and CDR2 from the germline V gene are MNHEY and SMNVEV (reference sequence). This CDR3 region has 14 residues. V lost 6 bases, J lost 4 bases, and 6 bases stayed unmatched. CDR3 sequence reads: CASRAGTGVYEQYF. CDR3 nucleotide sequence: TGTGCCAGCAGGGCTGGGACAGGGGTGTACGAGCAGTACTTC.

This clonotype has ten or more counts. The chain couples TRBV5-5 to TRBJ2-6; the D gene is possibly TRBD2 (6 bases). The CDR3 has 17 amino acids. V lost 3 bases and J 1 base, leaving 14 bases between the germline ends. Germline loops: CDR1 SGHKS, CDR2 YYEKEE (reference sequence). The CDR3 sequence: CASSWEAGVSGANVLTF. CDR3 nucleotides: TGTGCCAGCAGCTGGGAGGCAGGTGTGTCTGGGGCCAACGTCCTGACTTTC.

The V and J genes are TRBV10-3 and TRBJ2-7; 7 positions match TRBD1. V lost 10 bases, J lost 1 base, and 4 bases stayed unmatched. CDR1 is ENHRY and CDR2 is SYGVKD in the germline V gene. The CDR3 runs 12 residues. The CDR3 loop reads CATGQESYEQYF. DNA of the CDR3: TGTGCCACTGGACAGGAATCCTACGAGCAGTACTTC.

The CDR3, as DNA: TGTGCCAGCAGCGTCTCTAGCGGGAGTAAGAGTCTTGAGCAGTTCTTC. Amino acids: CASSVSSGSKSLEQFF. This chain uses TRBV4-2 with TRBJ2-1; 10 nucleotides align to TRBD2. V lost 5 bases and J lost 9; bases outside the gene matches: 13. The CDR3 length is 16 residues. Germline V gives CDR1 LGHNA, CDR2 YNFKEQ.